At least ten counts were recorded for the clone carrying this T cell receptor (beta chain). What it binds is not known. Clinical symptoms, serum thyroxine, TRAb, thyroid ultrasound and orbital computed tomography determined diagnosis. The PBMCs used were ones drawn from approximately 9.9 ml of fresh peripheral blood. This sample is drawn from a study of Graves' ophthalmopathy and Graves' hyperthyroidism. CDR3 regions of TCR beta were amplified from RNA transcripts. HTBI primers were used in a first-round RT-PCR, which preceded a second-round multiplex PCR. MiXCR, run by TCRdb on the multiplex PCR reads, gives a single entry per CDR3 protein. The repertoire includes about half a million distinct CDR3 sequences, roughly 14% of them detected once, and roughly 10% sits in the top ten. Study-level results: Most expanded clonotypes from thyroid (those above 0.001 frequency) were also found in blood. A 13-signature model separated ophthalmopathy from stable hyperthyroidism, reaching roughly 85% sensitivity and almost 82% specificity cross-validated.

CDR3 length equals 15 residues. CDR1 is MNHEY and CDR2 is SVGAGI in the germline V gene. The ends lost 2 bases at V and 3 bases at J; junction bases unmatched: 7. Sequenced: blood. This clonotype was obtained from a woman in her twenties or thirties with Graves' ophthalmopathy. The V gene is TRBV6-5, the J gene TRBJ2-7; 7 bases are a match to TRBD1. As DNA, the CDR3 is TGTGCCAGCAGTTACGCCGGGACAGCTGACTACGAGCAGTACTTC. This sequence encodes CASSYAGTADYEQYF.